A single sample gave rise to the 4 T cell receptor beta chains below, sequenced in a study of STAT3 mutations in large granular lymphocyte leukemia. Antigens for these TCRs are unknown. General study findings and limits: In T-cell large granular lymphocyte leukemia, about half of patients showed multiple immunodominant subclonotypes.

The table came from immunoSEQ multiplex PCR; TCRdb's copy has only in-frame clones and leaves some out. The sample contains fewer than 10,000 clones, roughly 89% of which appear only once. Sequenced material: peripheral blood mononuclear cells. All receptors derive from a man older than 75 with T-cell large granular lymphocyte leukemia. Some clones in this sample may be carry-over from other donors' samples.

This chain connects TRBV5-1 to TRBJ1-4, with 10 nucleotides matching TRBD1. CDR1 and CDR2 from the germline V gene are SGHRS and YFSETQ. J gave up 8 bases and V 5 bases, and 6 bases lay outside the gene matches. CDR3 length equals 14 residues. CDR3 bases: TGCGCCAGCAGAGGACAGGGGGTCCAGGAAAAACTGTTTTTT. This translates into CASRGQGVQEKLFF.

This sequence joins TRBV5-1 and TRBJ2-1; TRBD2 agrees at 7 bases. The CDR3 consists of 14 residues. After removal of 1 base from V and 4 bases from J, the junction contained 2 bases not matched to a gene. The germline CDR1 and CDR2 sequences are SGHRS and YFSETQ. The CDR3 here is CASSLRRGYNEQFF. The CDR3 DNA reads TGCGCCAGCAGCTTGAGGCGGGGGTACAATGAGCAGTTCTTC.

The chain carries TRBV7-9 and TRBJ2-6; unclear D gene. The CDR3 runs 16 residues. Germline V gene data show CDR1 as SEHNR and CDR2 as FQNEAQ (reference sequence). The V gene lost 6 bases and the J gene lost 0 bases, with 12 bases spanning the gap. CDR3 sequence reads: CASRLYGASGANVLTF. Here the CDR3 DNA reads TGTGCCAGCAGGCTGTACGGTGCCTCTGGGGCCAACGTCCTGACTTTC.

This clone was counted a single time. CDR3 region: CASSPQTGWSYEQYF. CDR3 sequence (DNA): TGTGCCAGCAGTCCACAGACAGGGTGGTCCTACGAGCAGTACTTC. This chain links TRBV27 with TRBJ2-7; 7 nucleotides agree with TRBD1. This CDR3 region has 15 residues. V was clipped by 5 bases and J by 1 base; unmatched bases: 8. In germline, CDR1 is MNHEY, CDR2 SMNVEV (reference sequence).